This T cell receptor beta chain emerged from a study of T-cell reconstitution after alpha-beta-depleted transplantation in children. Study findings and constraints: High day-60 TCRbeta diversity in some patients came from surviving recipient T cells and thymic progenitors. T-cell numbers and diversity, one year after transplant, stemmed largely from T cells that were newly produced. The origin of alpha-beta T cells about two months after transplant was reportedly several hundred expanded graft clones.

Per germline, CDR1 SEHNR and CDR2 FQNEAQ (reference sequence). This CDR3 spans 13 amino acids. The ends were cut back, 6 bases at V and 4 bases at J, with 13 bases in the middle. With respect to this clonotype: What it binds is unknown.

Construction of the TCRbeta library involved unique molecular identifiers. TCRdb re-derived calls from the PCR reads in MiXCR, one entry per CDR3 protein. Altogether about 980,000 distinct CDR3 sequences are present, around 30% being singletons, with the ten largest covering roughly 30%. Source: PBMCs, mostly from graft donor cells, taken 360 days after TCRalphabeta/CD19-depleted stem cell transplant. The chain employs TRBV7-9 and TRBJ2-7; TRBD2 is a possible D gene (5 bases). This TCR came from a boy under two years old who had a stem cell transplant for SCID, so the T cells may come from the graft donor. The CDR3 sequence: CASRPGSGYEQYF. CDR3 DNA: TGTGCCAGCAGACCGGGCTCGGGGTACGAGCAGTACTTC.